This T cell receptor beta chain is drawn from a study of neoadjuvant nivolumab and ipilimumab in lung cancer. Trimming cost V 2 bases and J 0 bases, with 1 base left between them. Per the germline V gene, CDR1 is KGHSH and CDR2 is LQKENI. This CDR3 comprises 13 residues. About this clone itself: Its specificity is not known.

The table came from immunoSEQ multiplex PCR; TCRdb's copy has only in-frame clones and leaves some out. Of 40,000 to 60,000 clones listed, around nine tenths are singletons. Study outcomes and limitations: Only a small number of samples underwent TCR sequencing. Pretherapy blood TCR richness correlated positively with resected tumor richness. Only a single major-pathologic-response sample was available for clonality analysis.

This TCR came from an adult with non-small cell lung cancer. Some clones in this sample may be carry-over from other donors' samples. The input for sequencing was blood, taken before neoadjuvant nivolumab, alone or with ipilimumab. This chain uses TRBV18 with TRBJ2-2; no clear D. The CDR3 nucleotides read TGTGCCAGCTCACCAGCGAACACCGGGGAGCTGTTTTTT. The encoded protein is CASSPANTGELFF.